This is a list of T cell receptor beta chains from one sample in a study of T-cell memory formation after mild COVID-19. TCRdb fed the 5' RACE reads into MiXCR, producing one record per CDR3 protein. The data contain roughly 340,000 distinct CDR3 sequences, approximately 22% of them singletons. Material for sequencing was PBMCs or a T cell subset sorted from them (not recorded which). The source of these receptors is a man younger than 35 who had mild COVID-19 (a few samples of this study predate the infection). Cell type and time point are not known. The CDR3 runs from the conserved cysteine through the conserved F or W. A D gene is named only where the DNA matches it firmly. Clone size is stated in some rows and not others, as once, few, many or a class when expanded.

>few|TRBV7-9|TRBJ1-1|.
TGTGCTGGGGGGGCCGAGAACACTGAAGCTTTCTTT
CAGGAENTEAFF
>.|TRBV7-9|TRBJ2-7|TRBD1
TGTGCCAGCAGCTCAGGGGGCGTACACGAGCAGTACTTC
CASSSGGVHEQYF
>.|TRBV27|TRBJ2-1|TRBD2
TGTGCCAGCAGTTTAATGGGACTAGCCAACAATGAGCAGTTCTTC
CASSLMGLANNEQFF
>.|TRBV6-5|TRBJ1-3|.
TGTGCCAGCAGCTCAGGGTGGTCTGGAAACACCATATATTTT
CASSSGWSGNTIYF
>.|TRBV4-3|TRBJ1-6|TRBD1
TGCGCCAGCAGCCAAAGACAGGGGGACGCCTATAATTCACCCCTCCACTTT
CASSQRQGDAYNSPLHF
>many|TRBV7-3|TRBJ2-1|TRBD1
TGTGCCAGCGGGACAGGGCCGTTCAATGAGCAGTTCTTC
CASGTGPFNEQFF
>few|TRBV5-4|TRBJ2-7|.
TGTGCCAGCAGCGCGAAACAGGGATCCCCCTACGAGCAGTACTTC
CASSAKQGSPYEQYF
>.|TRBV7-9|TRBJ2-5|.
TGTGCCAGCAGCTTAGCGGGGGAACAGTACTTGGCCAGTATCCAAGAGACCCAGTACTTC
CASSLAGEQYLASIQETQYF
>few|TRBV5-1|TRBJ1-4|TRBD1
TGCGCCAGCAGCTTGGGGACAGGGGGCGTAACTAATGAAAAACTGTTTTTT
CASSLGTGGVTNEKLFF
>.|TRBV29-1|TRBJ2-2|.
TGCAGCGTTCCAGGAGGCACCGGGGAGCTGTTTTTT
CSVPGGTGELFF
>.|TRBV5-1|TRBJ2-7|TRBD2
TGCGCCAGCAGCTTGGCAATGGCGGGGGAAGCGTACTTC
CASSLAMAGEAYF
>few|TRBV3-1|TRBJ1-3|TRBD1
TGTGCCAGCAGCCGGACAGGCAGGTGGAACACCATATATTTT
CASSRTGRWNTIYF
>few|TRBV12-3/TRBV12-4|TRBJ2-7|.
TGTGCCACCCTCGACCCGGGGGGCGTGCAGTACTTC
CATLDPGGVQYF
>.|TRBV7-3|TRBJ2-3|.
TGTGCCAGCAGCTTAACGGCCAGGAGCACTGATACGCAGTATTTT
CASSLTARSTDTQYF
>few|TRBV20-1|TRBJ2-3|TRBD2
TGCAGTGCTAGTCTCGGGACTAGCGTGACAGATACGCAGTATTTT
CSASLGTSVTDTQYF
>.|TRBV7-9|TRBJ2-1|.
TGTGCCAGCAGCCCAAGGGCTACAGCAAGGTCATACAATGAGCAGTTCTTC
CASSPRATARSYNEQFF
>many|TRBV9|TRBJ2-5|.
TGTGCCAGCAGCGTTGGGACAAGTCAAGAGACCCAGTACTTC
CASSVGTSQETQYF
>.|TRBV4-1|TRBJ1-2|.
TGCGCCAGCAGCCAAGGGGTGGGAGGACTGGGCCAGGACTATGGCTACACCTTC
CASSQGVGGLGQDYGYTF
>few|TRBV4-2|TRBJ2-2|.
TGTGCCAGCAGCCATGCGGGACACCCGAACACCGGGGAGCTGTTTTTT
CASSHAGHPNTGELFF
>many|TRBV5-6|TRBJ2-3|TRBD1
TGTGCCAGCAGCTTGCCGGTTGCCGTGGACAGGGCCGCAGATACGCAGTATTTT
CASSLPVAVDRAADTQYF
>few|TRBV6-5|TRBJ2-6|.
TGTGCCAGCAGTCACCTCTCTGGGGCCAACGTCCTGACTTTC
CASSHLSGANVLTF
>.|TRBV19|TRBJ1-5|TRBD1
TGTGCCAGTACCCAAGACAGGGGCCCCGAGCCCCAGCATTTT
CASTQDRGPEPQHF
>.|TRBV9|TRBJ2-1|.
TGTGCCAGCAGCGTAACCTACAATGAGCAGTTCTTC
CASSVTYNEQFF
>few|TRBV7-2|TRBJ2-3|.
TGTGCCAGCAGCGCCGGGAGCTCAGATACGCAGTATTTT
CASSAGSSDTQYF
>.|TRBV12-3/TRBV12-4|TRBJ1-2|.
TGTGCCAGCAGTTTAAAGGCAGTGGCAAATTATGGCTACACCTTC
CASSLKAVANYGYTF
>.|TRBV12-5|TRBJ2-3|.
TGTGCTAGTGGTTCAGGGGCCCTCACAGATACGCAGTATTTT
CASGSGALTDTQYF
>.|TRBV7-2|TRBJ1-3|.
TGTGCCAGCAGCTCTCAGTGGGGAAACACCATATATTTT
CASSSQWGNTIYF
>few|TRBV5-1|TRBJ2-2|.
TGCGCCAGCAGCTTGGTGGTAGCGACAGACACCGGGGAGCTGTTTTTT
CASSLVVATDTGELFF
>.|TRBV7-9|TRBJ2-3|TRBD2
TGTGCCAGCAGCTTAGCGTCTAGCTGGGGGGGAACAGATACGCAGTATTTT
CASSLASSWGGTDTQYF
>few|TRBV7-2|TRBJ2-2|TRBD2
TGTGCCAGCAGCCGTAGCGGGGGAGGGACCGGGGAGCTGTTTTTT
CASSRSGGGTGELFF
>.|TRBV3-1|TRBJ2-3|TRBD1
TGTGCCAGCAGCCATACAGGGGGAAGGACAGATACGCAGTATTTT
CASSHTGGRTDTQYF
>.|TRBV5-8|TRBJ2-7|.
TGTGCCAGCAGACCAGGGGTCGGGGCTTTGTACGAGCAGTACTTC
CASRPGVGALYEQYF
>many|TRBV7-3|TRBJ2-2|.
TGTGCCAGCAGCTCCGGGTGGACCGGGGAGCTGTTTTTT
CASSSGWTGELFF
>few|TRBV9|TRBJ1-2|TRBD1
TGTGCCAGCAGCGGTACTACAGGGGGCGGAGGCTACACCTTC
CASSGTTGGGGYTF
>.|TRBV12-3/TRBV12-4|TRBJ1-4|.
TGTGCCAGCAGTGCCGCCGGACGTCGTAATGAAAAACTGTTTTTT
CASSAAGRRNEKLFF
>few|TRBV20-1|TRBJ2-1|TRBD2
TGCAGTGCTAGAGTAGGACTAGCGGGGGGGTATGGTGAGCAGTTCTTC
CSARVGLAGGYGEQFF
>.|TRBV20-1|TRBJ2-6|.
TGCAGTGCTAGTACCAGGGCTGGGGCCAACGTCCTGACTTTC
CSASTRAGANVLTF
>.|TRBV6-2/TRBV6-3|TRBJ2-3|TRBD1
TGTGCCAGCAGGCCTGGACAGGGCACAGATACGCAGTATTTT
CASRPGQGTDTQYF
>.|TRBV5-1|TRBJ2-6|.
TGCGCCAGCGGCTTGTCGCTGAGGACGGCCCTCTCTGGGGCCAACGTCCTGACTTTC
CASGLSLRTALSGANVLTF
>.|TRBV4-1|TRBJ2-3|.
TGCGCCAGCAGCCAAGCGGGGGTACGAAATACGCAGTATTTT
CASSQAGVRNTQYF
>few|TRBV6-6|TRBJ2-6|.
TGTGCCAGCAGTTACCCCTGGGGGACCGGTGGGGCCAACGTCCTGACTTTC
CASSYPWGTGGANVLTF
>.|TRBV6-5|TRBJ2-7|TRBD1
TGTGCCAGCAGTCCCGGGACAGTGACCTACGAGCAGTACTTC
CASSPGTVTYEQYF
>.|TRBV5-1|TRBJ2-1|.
TGCGCCAGCAGCTTCTCGGCAGATCTCTACAATGAGCAGTTCTTC
CASSFSADLYNEQFF
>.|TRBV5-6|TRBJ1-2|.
TGTGCCAGCAGCTTCCAGGGTACCTATGGCTACACCTTC
CASSFQGTYGYTF
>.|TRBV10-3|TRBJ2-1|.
TGTGCCATCATGGACAGCAGCTCCTACAATGAGCAGTTCTTC
CAIMDSSSYNEQFF
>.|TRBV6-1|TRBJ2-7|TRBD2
TGTGCCAGCAGGGACTTCGGGGGGGCCAAGAGTTACGAGCAGTACTTC
CASRDFGGAKSYEQYF
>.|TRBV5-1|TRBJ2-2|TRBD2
TGCGCCAGCATGGTGCAGCGGGGATACGGGGAGCTGTTTTTT
CASMVQRGYGELFF
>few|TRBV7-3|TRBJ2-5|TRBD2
TGTGCCAGCAGCTTAAGGGAGGGGGAGACCCAGTACTTC
CASSLREGETQYF